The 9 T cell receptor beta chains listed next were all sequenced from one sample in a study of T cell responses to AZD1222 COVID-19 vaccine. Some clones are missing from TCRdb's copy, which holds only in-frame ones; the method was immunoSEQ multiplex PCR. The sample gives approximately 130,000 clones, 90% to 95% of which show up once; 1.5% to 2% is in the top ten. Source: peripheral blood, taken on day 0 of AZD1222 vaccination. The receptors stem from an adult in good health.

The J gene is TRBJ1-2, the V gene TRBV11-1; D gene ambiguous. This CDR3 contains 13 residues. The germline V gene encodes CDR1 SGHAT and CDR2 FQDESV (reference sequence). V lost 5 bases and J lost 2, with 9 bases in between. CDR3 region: CASSQDTNYGYTF. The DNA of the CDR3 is TGTGCCAGCAGCCAGGATACAAACTATGGCTACACCTTC.

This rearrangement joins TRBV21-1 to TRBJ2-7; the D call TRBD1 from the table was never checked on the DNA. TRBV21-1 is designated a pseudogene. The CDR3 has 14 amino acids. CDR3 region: CASSARQGAYEQYF. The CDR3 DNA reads TGTGCCAGCAGCGCCCGACAGGGGGCGTACGAGCAGTACTTC.

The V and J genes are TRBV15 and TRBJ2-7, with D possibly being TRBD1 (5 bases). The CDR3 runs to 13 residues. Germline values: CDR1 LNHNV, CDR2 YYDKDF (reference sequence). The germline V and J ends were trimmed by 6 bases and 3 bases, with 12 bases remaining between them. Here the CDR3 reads CATSQGTIYEQYF. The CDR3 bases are TGTGCCACCAGTCAGGGTACCATCTACGAGCAGTACTTC.

CDR3: CASSPKDNSPLHF. CDR3 DNA: TGTGCCAGCTCACCAAAGGATAATTCACCCCTCCACTTT. This chain links TRBV18 with TRBJ1-6; unclear D gene. Trimming took 2 bases from V and 5 from J, leaving 4 bases between them. The germline gives CDR1 KGHSH, CDR2 LQKENI. This CDR3 spans 13 amino acids.

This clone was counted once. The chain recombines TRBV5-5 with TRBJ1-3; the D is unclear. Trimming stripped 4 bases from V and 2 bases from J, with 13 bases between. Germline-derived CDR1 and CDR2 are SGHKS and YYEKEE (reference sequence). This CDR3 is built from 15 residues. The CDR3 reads CASSGSWGAGNTIYF. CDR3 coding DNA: TGTGCCAGCAGCGGGTCATGGGGAGCTGGAAACACCATATATTTT.

The CDR3 nucleotides read TGTGCCAGCAGCGTATTCTGGAACTATGGCTACACCTTC. Translating it yields CASSVFWNYGYTF. The chain carries TRBV9 and TRBJ1-2; D is unresolved. CDR3 length: 13 amino acids. Trimming removed 1 base at V and 2 bases at J, with 6 bases between. CDR1 and CDR2 (germline): SGDLS, YYNGEE.

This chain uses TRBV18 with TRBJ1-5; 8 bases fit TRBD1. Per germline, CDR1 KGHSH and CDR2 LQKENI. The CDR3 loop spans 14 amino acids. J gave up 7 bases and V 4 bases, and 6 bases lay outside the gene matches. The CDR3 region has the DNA TGTGCCAGCTCACAGGACAGGGTTGGGCAGCCCCAGCATTTT. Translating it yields CASSQDRVGQPQHF.

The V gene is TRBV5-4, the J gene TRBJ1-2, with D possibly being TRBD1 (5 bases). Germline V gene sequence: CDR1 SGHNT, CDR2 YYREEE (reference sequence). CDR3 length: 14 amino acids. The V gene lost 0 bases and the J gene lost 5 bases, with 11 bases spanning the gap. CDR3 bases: TGTGCCAGCAGCTTGGCCGGGGCGGGATATGGCTACACCTTC. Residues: CASSLAGAGYGYTF.

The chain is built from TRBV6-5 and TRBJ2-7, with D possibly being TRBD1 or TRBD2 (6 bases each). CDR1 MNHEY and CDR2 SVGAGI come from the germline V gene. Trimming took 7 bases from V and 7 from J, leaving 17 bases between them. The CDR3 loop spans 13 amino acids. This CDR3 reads CASTQFGGREQYF. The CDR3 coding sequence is TGTGCCAGCACCCAGTTTGGGGGGCGAGAGCAGTACTTC.